This entry lists 26 T cell receptor beta chains sequenced from one sample in a study of T-cell memory formation after mild COVID-19. MiXCR was run by TCRdb on the 5' RACE reads, yielding one entry per CDR3 protein. The table has about 300,000 distinct CDR3 sequences, 15% to 20% seen once. The source material was PBMCs or a T cell subset sorted from them (not recorded which). These receptors all stem from a man aged 18 to 29 who had mild COVID-19 (a few samples of this study predate the infection). Cell type and time point are not known.

This chain uses TRBV10-3 with TRBJ1-2; D unclear. V was pared by 4 bases and J by 4 bases, with 16 bases between. The CDR3 extends over 15 amino acids. Per germline, CDR1 ENHRY and CDR2 SYGVKD. For the CDR3, the DNA is TGTGCCATCAGTGGTTCTTATAGGGCGGGCTATGGCTACACCTTC. As protein: CAISGSYRAGYGYTF.

The V and J genes are TRBV7-8 and TRBJ1-1; a possible D gene is TRBD1 (5 bases). Germline-derived CDR1 and CDR2 are SGHVS and FQNEAQ. Trimming removed 2 bases from V and 0 bases from J, with 10 bases in between. There are 15 residues in the CDR3. CDR3 loop: CASSLSGNMNTEAFF. Here the CDR3 DNA reads TGTGCCAGCAGCTTATCAGGGAATATGAACACTGAAGCTTTCTTT.

The J gene is TRBJ2-3, the V gene TRBV5-1; D uncertain. CDR3 length: 17 residues. V gave up 0 bases and J gave up 3 bases, with 17 bases separating them. CDR1 is SGHRS, CDR2 YFSETQ, per germline. The DNA of the CDR3 is TGCGCCAGCAGCTTGGAGACCTCCCACAGTGGGACAGATACGCAGTATTTT. It translates to CASSLETSHSGTDTQYF.

The rearrangement links TRBV7-9 to TRBJ1-6; 7 bases map to TRBD1. CDR3 length: 16 residues. Germline V gene data show CDR1 as SEHNR and CDR2 as FQNEAQ (reference sequence). Unmatched junction bases numbered 4, after V lost 5 bases and J lost 0 bases. The CDR3: CASSPRGSSYNSPLHF. As DNA, the CDR3 is TGTGCCAGCAGCCCCAGGGGGTCCTCCTATAATTCACCCCTCCACTTT.

This clonotype was detected only a few times. The chain links TRBV3-1 to TRBJ2-5; 13 bases line up with TRBD2. Germline CDR1 reads LGHDT; CDR2 reads YNNKEL (reference sequence). V trimming: 0 bases; J trimming: 5 bases; junction bases outside the gene matches: 3. The CDR3 length is 16 residues. The CDR3 is CASSQEGLAGQETQYF. CDR3 nucleotides: TGTGCCAGCAGCCAAGAGGGACTAGCGGGGCAGGAGACCCAGTACTTC.

This clonotype was seen ten or more times. The chain carries TRBV20-1 and TRBJ2-6; no clear D. Per germline, CDR1 DFQATT and CDR2 SNEGSKA (reference sequence). Deletions cut 6 bases from V and 0 bases from J, with 9 bases between. The CDR3 length is 14 residues. CDR3 in amino acids: CSAPETSGANVLTF. CDR3 DNA: TGCAGTGCCCCAGAGACCTCTGGGGCCAACGTCCTGACTTTC.

The gene calls are TRBV5-1 and TRBJ1-4; no definite D call. The CDR3 runs 14 residues. V lost 4 bases to trimming and J lost 4 bases, with 11 bases between them. Germline CDR1 reads SGHRS; CDR2 reads YFSETQ. The CDR3 DNA sequence: TGCGCCAGCAGCCCCGGAGGTTATAATGAAAAACTGTTTTTT. It translates to CASSPGGYNEKLFF.

In its sample, this clonotype was seen a few times. This sequence joins TRBV7-2 and TRBJ2-1; 10 bases are a match to TRBD1. This CDR3 comprises 17 residues. Germline lookup yields CDR1 SGHTA and CDR2 FQGNSA. Trimming removed 4 bases from V and 6 bases from J; junction bases left unmatched: 12. This CDR3 reads CASSSRRQGARGNEQFF. CDR3 sequence (DNA): TGTGCCAGCAGCTCAAGACGACAGGGGGCGCGGGGCAATGAGCAGTTCTTC.

The rearrangement uses TRBV28 and TRBJ1-2; TRBD1 aligns across 8 bases. With 4 bases clipped from V and 8 bases from J, the junction kept 15 bases outside the gene matches. Germline CDR1 reads MDHEN; CDR2 reads SYDVKM. This CDR3 comprises 16 residues. In nucleotides, the CDR3 is TGTGCCAGCAGTTGGGCCTCCGGGACAGGATTTGAAGGCTACACCTTC. This encodes CASSWASGTGFEGYTF.

This clonotype was counted many times. This chain uses TRBV4-1 with TRBJ2-1; 10 bases map to TRBD2. Germline V CDR1 and CDR2: MGHRA, YSYEKL. The length of the CDR3 is 15 residues. Trimming cost V 4 bases and J 8 bases; bases outside gene matches: 8. The CDR3 spells CASSPERGGLYEQFF. CDR3 DNA sequence: TGCGCCAGCAGCCCCGAGCGGGGGGGCCTCTATGAGCAGTTCTTC.

The rearrangement joins TRBV10-3 to TRBJ2-1; D gene uncertain. CDR3 size: 13 residues. Trimming took 6 bases from V and 5 from J, leaving 11 bases between them. The germline V gene has CDR1 ENHRY and CDR2 SYGVKD. CDR3 amino acids: CAISQSWDNEQFF. The CDR3 nucleotides read TGTGCCATCAGCCAGTCGTGGGACAATGAGCAGTTCTTC.

This clonotype appeared a few times. The rearrangement joins TRBV9 to TRBJ2-3; D not certain. The germline V gene has CDR1 SGDLS and CDR2 YYNGEE. Between the trimmed V and J ends, which lost 0 bases and 0 bases, there was a span of 11 bases. There are 16 residues in the CDR3. CDR3 protein: CASSVGRAASTDTQYF. CDR3 in DNA: TGTGCCAGCAGCGTAGGCCGGGCAGCTAGCACAGATACGCAGTATTTT.

This clonotype appeared many times. J is TRBJ2-7 and V is TRBV7-2, with TRBD2 matching over 11 bases. The CDR3 is 15 amino acids. Germline assignment: CDR1 SGHTA and CDR2 FQGNSA. J was trimmed by 2 bases and V by 6 bases; bases with no gene match: 6. In DNA form, the CDR3 reads TGTGCCAGCAGTATTCTAGCGGGGGGAACCTACGAGCAGTACGTC. Translating gives CASSILAGGTYEQYV.

The V and J genes are TRBV11-1 and TRBJ2-7; 7 bases map to TRBD1. J gave up 7 bases and V 5 bases, and 11 bases lay outside the gene matches. Germline CDR1 and CDR2: SGHAT and FQDESV (reference sequence). The CDR3 covers 14 residues. CDR3 amino acids: CASSPNRGQGEQYF. Here the CDR3 DNA reads TGTGCCAGCAGCCCCAACAGGGGTCAGGGAGAGCAGTACTTC.

The count of this clonotype is one. V gene TRBV5-1 combines with J gene TRBJ2-1, with a tentative D call TRBD1 (5 bases). Germline-derived CDR1 and CDR2 are SGHRS and YFSETQ. Trimming left V 4 bases short and J 7 bases short, with 12 bases between. The CDR3 covers 13 residues. In DNA form, the CDR3 reads TGCGCCAGCAGCCGACCAAGGACAAATGAGCAGTTCTTC. As protein: CASSRPRTNEQFF.

The gene calls are TRBV4-3 and TRBJ2-3, with D perhaps matching TRBD1 (6 bases). The CDR3 is made up of 15 amino acids. The germline CDR1 and CDR2 sequences are LGHNA and YSLEER. Between the trimmed V and J ends, which lost 2 bases and 6 bases, there was a span of 15 bases. The CDR3 nucleotides are TGCGCCAGCAGCCAAACGTGGGGGCGGATGGATACGCAGTATTTT. This translates into CASSQTWGRMDTQYF.

This clonotype was seen ten or more times. This chain joins TRBV7-2 and TRBJ1-2; tentatively, D is TRBD1 (6 bases). Germline CDR1 SGHTA, CDR2 FQGNSA. V shed 2 bases and J shed 0 bases, with 16 bases lying between them. There are 17 residues in the CDR3. CDR3 sequence reads: CASSLRIRQATNYGYTF. The CDR3 nucleotides read TGTGCCAGCAGCTTACGTATCCGACAGGCGACTAACTATGGCTACACCTTC.

There are many counts of this clonotype. V and J are TRBV11-2 and TRBJ2-3; TRBD2 agrees at 9 bases. The CDR3 sequence is 15 residues long. Trimming took 6 bases from V and 2 from J; bases not matched to a gene: 6. The germline gives CDR1 SGHAT, CDR2 FQNNGV. The CDR3 bases are TGTGCCAGCAGGCAAAAGCGGGGGGCCACAGATACGCAGTATTTT. This encodes CASRQKRGATDTQYF.

This chain connects TRBV9 to TRBJ2-2; perhaps TRBD2 as D (5 bases). The CDR3 sequence is 14 residues long. Trimming stripped 0 bases from V and 5 bases from J, with 8 bases between. Germline CDR1 is SGDLS and CDR2 is YYNGEE. The CDR3 region is CASSVVPGTGELFF. The DNA for the CDR3 is TGTGCCAGCAGCGTAGTGCCGGGGACCGGGGAGCTGTTTTTT. The variable domain in full, completed from reference TRBV9 and TRBJ2-2, reads DSGVTQTPKHLITATGQRVTLRCSPRSGDLSVYWYQQSLDQGLQFLIQYYNGEERAKGNILERFSAQQFPDLHSELNLSSLELGDSALYFCASSVVPGTGELFFGEGSRLTVL.

This clonotype was detected only a few times. This chain links TRBV7-3 with TRBJ2-7; weak D call: TRBD1 (6 bases). The CDR3 is 13 amino acids. V dropped 5 bases and J dropped 3 bases, with 11 bases sitting between them. CDR1 SGHTA and CDR2 FQGTGA come from the germline V gene. CDR3 residues: CASSEGHGYEQYV. The CDR3 DNA is TGTGCCAGCAGCGAGGGACACGGCTACGAGCAGTACGTC.

This chain uses TRBV18 with TRBJ2-3; the match to TRBD2 covers 8 bases. There are 14 residues in the CDR3. Germline V gives CDR1 KGHSH, CDR2 LQKENI. V trimming: 3 bases; J trimming: 5 bases; junction bases outside the gene matches: 4. The CDR3 sequence is CASSPGTSKDTQYF. The DNA for the CDR3 is TGTGCCAGCTCACCCGGGACTAGTAAAGATACGCAGTATTTT.

This clonotype showed up just a few times. The J gene is TRBJ2-7, the V gene TRBV15; 8 bases align to TRBD1. CDR3 length: 12 residues. The trim removed 5 bases at V and 3 bases at J, leaving 0 bases unmatched. Germline V CDR1 and CDR2: LNHNV, YYDKDF (reference sequence). CDR3: CATSGQGYEQYF. The CDR3 coding sequence is TGTGCCACCAGCGGACAGGGCTACGAGCAGTACTTC.

The gene calls are TRBV12-3 or TRBV12-4 and TRBJ1-6; D remains unclear. The V end lost 10 bases, the J end lost 10 bases, and 17 bases lay between the germline ends. The CDR3 runs to 13 residues. In DNA, the CDR3 is TGTGCCACCCTTAAGGAAGGTTACTCACCCCTCCACTTT. Protein: CATLKEGYSPLHF.

V is TRBV4-1 and J is TRBJ1-1; D remains unclear. Germline CDR1 is MGHRA and CDR2 is YSYEKL. V lost 4 bases, J lost 3 bases, and 18 bases lay in between. The CDR3 totals 16 residues. The DNA for the CDR3 is TGCGCCAGCAGCCCTCCGCGGCTCCCTGGGGACACTGAAGCTTTCTTT. Translated: CASSPPRLPGDTEAFF.

This clonotype was found once. The J gene is TRBJ1-1, the V gene TRBV6-5, with TRBD1 identical over 7 bases. The length of the CDR3 is 12 residues. J gave up 8 bases and V 10 bases, and 10 bases lay outside the gene matches. Per the germline V gene, CDR1 is MNHEY and CDR2 is SVGAGI. The CDR3 DNA is TGTGCCATCCATCGACAGGGAGGGGAAGCTTTCTTT. Its translation is CAIHRQGGEAFF.

This clonotype has more than one count but fewer than ten. This chain joins TRBV7-2 and TRBJ2-1, with 7 bases lining up with TRBD2. Trimming removed 6 bases from V and 6 bases from J; junction bases left unmatched: 11. The CDR3 is made up of 15 amino acids. CDR1 is SGHTA and CDR2 is FQGNSA in the germline V gene. As DNA, the CDR3 is TGTGCCAGCAGGCCCCGGACTAGTGGGACCAATGAGCAGTTCTTC. It translates to CASRPRTSGTNEQFF.